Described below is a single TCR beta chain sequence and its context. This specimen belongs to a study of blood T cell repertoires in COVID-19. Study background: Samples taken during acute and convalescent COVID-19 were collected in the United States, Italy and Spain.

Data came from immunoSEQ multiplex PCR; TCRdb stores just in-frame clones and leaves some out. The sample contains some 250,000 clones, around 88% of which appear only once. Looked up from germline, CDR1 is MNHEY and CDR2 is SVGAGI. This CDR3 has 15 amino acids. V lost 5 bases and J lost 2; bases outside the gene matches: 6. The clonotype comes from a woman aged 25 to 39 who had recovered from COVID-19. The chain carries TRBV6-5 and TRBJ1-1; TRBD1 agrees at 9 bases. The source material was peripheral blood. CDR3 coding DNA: TGTGCCAGCAGTCCCACGGACAGGGGTAACACTGAAGCTTTCTTT. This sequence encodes CASSPTDRGNTEAFF.